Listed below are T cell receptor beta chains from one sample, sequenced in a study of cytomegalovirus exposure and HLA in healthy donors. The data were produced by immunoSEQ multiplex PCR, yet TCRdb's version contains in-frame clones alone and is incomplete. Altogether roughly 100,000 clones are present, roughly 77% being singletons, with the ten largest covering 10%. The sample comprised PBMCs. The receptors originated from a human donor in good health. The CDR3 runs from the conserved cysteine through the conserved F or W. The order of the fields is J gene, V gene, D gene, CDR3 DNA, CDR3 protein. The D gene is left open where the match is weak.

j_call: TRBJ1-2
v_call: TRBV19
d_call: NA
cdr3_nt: TGTGCCAGTAGTACCTCTGGGGGGGGCCGTGGCTACACCTTC
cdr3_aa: CASSTSGGGRGYTF

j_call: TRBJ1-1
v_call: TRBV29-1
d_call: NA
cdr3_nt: TGCAGCGTCATTGACAGGCCCACTGAAGCTTTCTTT
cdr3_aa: CSVIDRPTEAFF

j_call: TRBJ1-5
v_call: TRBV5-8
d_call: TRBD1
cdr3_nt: TGTGCCAGCAGGGGGACAGGGGGTCGGCAGCCCCAGCATTTT
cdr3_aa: CASRGTGGRQPQHF

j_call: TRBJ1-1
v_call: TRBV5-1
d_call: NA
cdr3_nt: TGCGCCAGCAGCTTAGACACCTTGAACACTGAAGCTTTCTTT
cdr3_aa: CASSLDTLNTEAFF

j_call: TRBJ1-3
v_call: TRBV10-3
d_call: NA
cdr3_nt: TGTGCCATCAGTGCCGAACTCCCCGGAAACACCATATATTTT
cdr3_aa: CAISAELPGNTIYF

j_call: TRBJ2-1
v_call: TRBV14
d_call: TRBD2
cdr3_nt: TGTGCCAGCAGCCAAGAACGACTAGCGGCCCTCTCCTACAATGAGCAGTTCTTC
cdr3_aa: CASSQERLAALSYNEQFF

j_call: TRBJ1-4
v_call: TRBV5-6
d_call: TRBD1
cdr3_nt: TGTGCCAGCAGCAGGACAGGGTCCGGTCGTGAAAAACTGTTTTTT
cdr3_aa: CASSRTGSGREKLFF

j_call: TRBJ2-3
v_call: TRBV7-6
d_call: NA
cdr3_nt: TGTGCCAGCAGCCCAGGGGTCACAGATACGCAGTATTTT
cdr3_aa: CASSPGVTDTQYF

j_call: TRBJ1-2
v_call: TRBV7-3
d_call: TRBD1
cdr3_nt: TGTGCCAGCAGCTTAAAGGCAGGGGGCTCCACTAACTATGGCTACACCTTC
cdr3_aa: CASSLKAGGSTNYGYTF

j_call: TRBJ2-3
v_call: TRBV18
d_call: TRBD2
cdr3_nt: TGTGCCAGCTCACCGATTGGAGCGGGGGGAGGCACAGATACGCAGTATTTT
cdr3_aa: CASSPIGAGGGTDTQYF

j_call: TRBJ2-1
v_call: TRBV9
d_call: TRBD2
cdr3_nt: TGTGCCAGCAGCGTTGGTAGCGGGAGGGCCAGCTCCTACAATGAGCAGTTCTTC
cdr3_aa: CASSVGSGRASSYNEQFF

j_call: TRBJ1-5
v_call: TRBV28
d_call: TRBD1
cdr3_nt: TGTGCCAGCAGTACGACAGGGCCCGGGGGGCCCCAGCATTTT
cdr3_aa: CASSTTGPGGPQHF

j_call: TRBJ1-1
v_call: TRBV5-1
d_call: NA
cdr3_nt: TGCGCCAGCAGCATAGGGGACGCGGAGGGGACTGAAGCTTTCTTT
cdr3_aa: CASSIGDAEGTEAFF

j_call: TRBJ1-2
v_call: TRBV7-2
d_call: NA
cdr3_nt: TGTGCCAGCAGACGTGACAGGATCTCTTGGGGCTACACCTTC
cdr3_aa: CASRRDRISWGYTF

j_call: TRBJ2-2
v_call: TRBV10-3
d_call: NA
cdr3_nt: TGTGCCATCAGTGAACTTACAGGTACCGGGGAGCTGTTTTTT
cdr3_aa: CAISELTGTGELFF

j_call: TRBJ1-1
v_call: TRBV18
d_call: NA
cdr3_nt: TGTGCCAGCTCACCAGTCAGGGTTGACACTGAAGCTTTCTTT
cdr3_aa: CASSPVRVDTEAFF

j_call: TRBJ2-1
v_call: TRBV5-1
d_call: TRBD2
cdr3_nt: TGCGCCAGCAGCTTGGCCCGGACTAGCGGGAGTGAGCAGTTCTTC
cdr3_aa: CASSLARTSGSEQFF